This TCR beta chain came from a study of blood T cell repertoires in COVID-19. In the study overall: The United States, Italy and Spain were the sources of the acute and convalescent COVID-19 samples.

The authors' processing: Amplification of reference gene primers provided the estimated nucleated cell counts. The table came from immunoSEQ multiplex PCR; TCRdb's copy has only in-frame clones and leaves some out. V and J calls and clone size are those listed in that table; D and trimming were worked out from the DNA. The sample lists approximately 140,000 clones, approximately 87% occurring once. Germline CDR1 and CDR2: GTSNPN and SVGIG (reference sequence). The V end lost 7 bases, the J end lost 8 bases, and 17 bases lay between the germline ends. The CDR3 length is 13 residues. The chain carries TRBV30 and TRBJ1-4; possibly TRBD1 for D (6 bases). Sample: peripheral blood. The origin of this receptor is a middle-aged woman with acute or convalescent COVID-19. CDR3 nucleotides: TGTGCCTCACAGGGACCAGCACAGGAAAAACTGTTTTTT. Its protein is CASQGPAQEKLFF.